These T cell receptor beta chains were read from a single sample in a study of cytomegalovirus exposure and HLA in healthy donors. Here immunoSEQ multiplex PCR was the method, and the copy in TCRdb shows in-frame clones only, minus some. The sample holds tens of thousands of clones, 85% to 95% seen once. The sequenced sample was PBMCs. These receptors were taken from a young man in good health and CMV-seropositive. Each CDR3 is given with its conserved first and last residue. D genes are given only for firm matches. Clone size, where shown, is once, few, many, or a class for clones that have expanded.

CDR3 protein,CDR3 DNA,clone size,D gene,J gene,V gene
CASSVPRGLMNTEAFF,TGTGCCAGCAGCGTCCCAAGGGGGCTAATGAACACTGAAGCTTTCTTT,NA,TRBD1,TRBJ1-1,TRBV28
CASSPGGPRYEQYF,TGCGCCAGCAGCCCCGGGGGGCCGAGATACGAGCAGTACTTC,NA,NA,TRBJ2-7,TRBV5-1
CASKQGDTGELFF,TGTGCCAGCAAACAGGGGGACACCGGGGAGCTGTTTTTT,NA,TRBD1,TRBJ2-2,TRBV6-5
CASSMGASRNTEAFF,TGTGCCAGTAGTATGGGGGCTTCGAGGAACACTGAAGCTTTCTTT,NA,NA,TRBJ1-1,TRBV19
CASKRTLNTGELFF,TGCGCCAGCAAACGGACTTTAAACACCGGGGAGCTGTTTTTT,few,NA,TRBJ2-2,TRBV5-1
CASSGAGTGSTYEQYF,TGTGCCAGCAGCGGTGCCGGGACAGGATCAACCTACGAGCAGTACTTC,NA,TRBD1,TRBJ2-7,TRBV7-9
CASSVGQGTDTQYF,TGTGCCAGCAGCGTCGGACAGGGCACAGATACGCAGTATTTT,NA,TRBD1,TRBJ2-3,TRBV9
CASSSPMISGKNTGELFF,TGTGCCAGCAGTTCCCCCATGATTAGCGGGAAGAACACCGGGGAGCTGTTTTTT,NA,TRBD2,TRBJ2-2,TRBV28
CASSASGYAGATDTQYF,TGTGCCAGCAGCGCATCCGGGTATGCGGGAGCCACAGATACGCAGTATTTT,NA,TRBD2,TRBJ2-3,TRBV9
CASRPLAGLSYEQYF,TGTGCCAGCAGGCCCCTAGCGGGTCTCTCCTACGAGCAGTACTTC,NA,TRBD2,TRBJ2-7,TRBV27
CASIDIPGQGSNEQYF,TGTGCCAGCATAGACATACCGGGACAGGGGAGCAACGAGCAGTACTTC,NA,TRBD1,TRBJ2-7,TRBV28
CASSPLAGQPQHF,TGTGCCAGCAGTCCCCTGGCGGGTCAGCCCCAGCATTTT,NA,NA,TRBJ1-5,TRBV7-2
CASSLVGGGETQYF,TGCGCCAGCAGCTTGGTCGGAGGAGGGGAGACCCAGTACTTC,NA,NA,TRBJ2-5,TRBV5-1
CASSPLLSGRSYNEQFF,TGTGCCAGCAGTCCGCTTTTAAGCGGCCGCTCCTACAATGAGCAGTTCTTC,NA,NA,TRBJ2-1,TRBV27
CAWSGGPRGYGYTF,TGTGCCTGGTCTGGGGGCCCTAGGGGCTATGGCTACACCTTC,NA,NA,TRBJ1-2,TRBV30
CASSGGEKLFF,TGTGCCAGCAGTGGCGGTGAAAAACTGTTTTTT,NA,NA,TRBJ1-4,TRBV2